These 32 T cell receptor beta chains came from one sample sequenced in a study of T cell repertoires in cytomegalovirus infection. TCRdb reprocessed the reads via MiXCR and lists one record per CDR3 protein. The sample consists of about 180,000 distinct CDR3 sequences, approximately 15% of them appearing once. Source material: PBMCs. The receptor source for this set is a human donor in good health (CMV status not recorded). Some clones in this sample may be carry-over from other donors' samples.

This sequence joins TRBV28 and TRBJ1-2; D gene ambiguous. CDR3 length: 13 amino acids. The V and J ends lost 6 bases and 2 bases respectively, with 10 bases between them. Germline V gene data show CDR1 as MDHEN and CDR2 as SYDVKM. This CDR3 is CASRFELNYGYTF. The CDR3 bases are TGTGCCAGCAGGTTCGAGTTAAACTATGGCTACACCTTC.

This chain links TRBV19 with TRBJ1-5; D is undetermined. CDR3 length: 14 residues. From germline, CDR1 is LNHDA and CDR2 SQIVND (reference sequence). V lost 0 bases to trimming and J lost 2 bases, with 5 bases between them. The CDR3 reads CASSIEPRNQPQHF. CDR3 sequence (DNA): TGTGCCAGTAGTATAGAACCGCGCAATCAGCCCCAGCATTTT.

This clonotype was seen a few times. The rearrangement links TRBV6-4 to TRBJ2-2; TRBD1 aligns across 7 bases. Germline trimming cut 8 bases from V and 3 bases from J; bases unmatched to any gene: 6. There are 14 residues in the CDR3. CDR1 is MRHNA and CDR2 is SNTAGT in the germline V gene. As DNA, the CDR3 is TGTGCCAGCCGCCGGGACAGATACACCGGGGAGCTGTTTTTT. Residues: CASRRDRYTGELFF.

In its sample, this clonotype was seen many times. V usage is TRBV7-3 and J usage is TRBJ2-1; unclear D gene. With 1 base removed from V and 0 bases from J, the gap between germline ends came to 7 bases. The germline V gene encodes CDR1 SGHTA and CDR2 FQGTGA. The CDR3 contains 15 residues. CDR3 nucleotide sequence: TGTGCCAGCAGCTTAAGAGAGAGCTCCTACAATGAGCAGTTCTTC. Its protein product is CASSLRESSYNEQFF.

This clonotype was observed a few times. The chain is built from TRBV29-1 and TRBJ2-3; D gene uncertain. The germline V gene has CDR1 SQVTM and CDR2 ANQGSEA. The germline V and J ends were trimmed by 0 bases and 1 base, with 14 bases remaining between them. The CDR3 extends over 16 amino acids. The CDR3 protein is CSVEDPGRWGTDTQYF. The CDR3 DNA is TGCAGCGTTGAAGATCCGGGCCGCTGGGGCACAGATACGCAGTATTTT.

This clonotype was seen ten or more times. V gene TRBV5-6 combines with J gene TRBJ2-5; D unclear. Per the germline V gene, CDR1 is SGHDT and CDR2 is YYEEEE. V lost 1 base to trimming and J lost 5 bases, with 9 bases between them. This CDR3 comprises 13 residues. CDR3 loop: CASSLTVVETQYF. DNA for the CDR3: TGTGCCAGCAGCTTGACGGTAGTGGAGACCCAGTACTTC.

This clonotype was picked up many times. CDR3 amino acids: CASSLVAGGRSGELFF. The CDR3 DNA reads as TGTGCCAGCAGCTTAGTAGCGGGAGGGCGGAGCGGGGAGCTGTTTTTT. This chain uses TRBV7-2 with TRBJ2-2; 11 nucleotides match TRBD2. Germline V lookup: CDR1 SGHTA, CDR2 FQGNSA. V gave up 1 base and J gave up 7 bases; unmatched junction bases: 5. The CDR3 extends over 16 amino acids.

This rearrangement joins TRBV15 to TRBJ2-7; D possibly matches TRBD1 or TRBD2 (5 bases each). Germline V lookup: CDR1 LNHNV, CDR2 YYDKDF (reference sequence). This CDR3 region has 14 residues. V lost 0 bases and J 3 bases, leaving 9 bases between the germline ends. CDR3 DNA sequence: TGTGCCACCAGCAGAGATCGGGGCGGCTACGAGCAGTACTTC. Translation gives CATSRDRGGYEQYF. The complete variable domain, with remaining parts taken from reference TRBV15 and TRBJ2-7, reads DAMVIQNPRYQVTQFGKPVTLSCSQTLNHNVMYWYQQKSSQAPKLLFHYYDKDFNNEADTPDNFQSRRPNTSFCFLDIRSPGLGDTAMYLCATSRDRGGYEQYFGPGTRLTVT.

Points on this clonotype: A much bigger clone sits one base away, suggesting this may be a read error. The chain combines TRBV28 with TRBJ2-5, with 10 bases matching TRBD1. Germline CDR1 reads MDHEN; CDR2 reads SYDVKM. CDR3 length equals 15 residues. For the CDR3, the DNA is TGTGTCAGCAGTCCGACAGGGGGCTTAAAGGAGACCCAGTACTTC. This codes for CVSSPTGGLKETQYF.

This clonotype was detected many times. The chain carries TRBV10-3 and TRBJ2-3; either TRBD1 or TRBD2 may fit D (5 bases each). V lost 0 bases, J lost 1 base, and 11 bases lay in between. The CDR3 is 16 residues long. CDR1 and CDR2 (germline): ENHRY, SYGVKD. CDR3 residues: CAISESRGAGTDTQYF. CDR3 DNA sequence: TGTGCCATCAGTGAGTCGAGAGGGGCCGGCACAGATACGCAGTATTTT.

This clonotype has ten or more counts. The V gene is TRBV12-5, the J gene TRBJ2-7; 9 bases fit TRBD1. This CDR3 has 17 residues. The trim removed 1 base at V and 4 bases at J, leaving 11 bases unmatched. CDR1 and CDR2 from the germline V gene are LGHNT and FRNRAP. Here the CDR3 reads CASGLDPGQGEGYEQYF. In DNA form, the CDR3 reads TGTGCTAGTGGTTTGGACCCGGGACAGGGTGAAGGATACGAGCAGTACTTC.

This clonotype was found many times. CDR3 DNA sequence: TGTGCCAGCAGCTTCGGGAGCCGTGGCACCGGGGAGCTGTTTTTT. Protein product: CASSFGSRGTGELFF. The gene calls are TRBV7-9 and TRBJ2-2, with D maybe TRBD2 (6 bases). The CDR3 length is 15 residues. From germline, CDR1 is SEHNR and CDR2 FQNEAQ (reference sequence). Deletions cut 3 bases from V and 4 bases from J, with 12 bases between. The variable domain in full, completed from reference TRBV7-9 and TRBJ2-2, reads DTGVSQNPRHKITKRGQNVTFRCDPISEHNRLYWYRQTLGQGPEFLTYFQNEAQLEKSRLLSDRFSAERPKGSFSTLEIQRTEQGDSAMYLCASSFGSRGTGELFFGEGSRLTVL.

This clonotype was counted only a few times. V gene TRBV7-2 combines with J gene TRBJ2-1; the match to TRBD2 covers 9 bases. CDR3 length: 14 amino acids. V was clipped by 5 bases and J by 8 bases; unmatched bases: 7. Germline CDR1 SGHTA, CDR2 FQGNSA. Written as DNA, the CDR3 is TGTGCCAGCAGCGGGGGACTAGCAAACGATGAGCAGTTCTTC. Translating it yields CASSGGLANDEQFF.

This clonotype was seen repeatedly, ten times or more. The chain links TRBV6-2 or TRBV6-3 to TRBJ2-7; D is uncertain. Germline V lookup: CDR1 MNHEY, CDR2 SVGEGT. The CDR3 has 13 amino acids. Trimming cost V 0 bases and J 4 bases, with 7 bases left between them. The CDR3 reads CASSYSRRYEQYF. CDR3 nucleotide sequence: TGTGCCAGCAGTTACTCGAGAAGATACGAGCAGTACTTC.

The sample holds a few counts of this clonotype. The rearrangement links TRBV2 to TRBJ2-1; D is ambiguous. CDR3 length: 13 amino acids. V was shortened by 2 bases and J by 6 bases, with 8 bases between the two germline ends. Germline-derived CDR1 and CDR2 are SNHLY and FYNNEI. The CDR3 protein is CASSEPSRNEQFF. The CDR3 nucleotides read TGTGCCAGCAGTGAACCCAGTCGCAATGAGCAGTTCTTC.

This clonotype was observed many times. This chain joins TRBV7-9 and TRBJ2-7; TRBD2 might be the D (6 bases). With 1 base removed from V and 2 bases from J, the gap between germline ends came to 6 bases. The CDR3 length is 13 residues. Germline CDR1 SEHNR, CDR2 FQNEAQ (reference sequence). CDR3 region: CASSLGLAYEQYF. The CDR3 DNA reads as TGTGCCAGCAGCTTAGGACTAGCCTACGAGCAGTACTTC.

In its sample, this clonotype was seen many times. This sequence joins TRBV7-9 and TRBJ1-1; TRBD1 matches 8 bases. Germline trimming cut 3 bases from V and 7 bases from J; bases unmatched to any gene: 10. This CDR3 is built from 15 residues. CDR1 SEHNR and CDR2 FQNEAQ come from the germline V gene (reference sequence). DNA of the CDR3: TGTGCCAGCAGCTTCCCCGGACAGGGTAAGGGTGAAGCTTTCTTT. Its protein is CASSFPGQGKGEAFF.

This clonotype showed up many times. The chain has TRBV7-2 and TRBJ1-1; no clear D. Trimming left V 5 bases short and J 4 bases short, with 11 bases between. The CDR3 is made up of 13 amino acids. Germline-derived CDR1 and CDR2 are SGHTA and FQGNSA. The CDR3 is CASSQAKSTEAFF. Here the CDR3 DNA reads TGTGCCAGCAGCCAAGCCAAATCCACTGAAGCTTTCTTT.

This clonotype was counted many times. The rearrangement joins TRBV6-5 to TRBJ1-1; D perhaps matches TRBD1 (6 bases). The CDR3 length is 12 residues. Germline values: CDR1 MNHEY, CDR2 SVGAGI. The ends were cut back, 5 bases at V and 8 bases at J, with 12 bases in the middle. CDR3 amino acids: CASSRSRGEAFF. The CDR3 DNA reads TGTGCCAGCAGTCGAAGCAGGGGCGAAGCTTTCTTT.

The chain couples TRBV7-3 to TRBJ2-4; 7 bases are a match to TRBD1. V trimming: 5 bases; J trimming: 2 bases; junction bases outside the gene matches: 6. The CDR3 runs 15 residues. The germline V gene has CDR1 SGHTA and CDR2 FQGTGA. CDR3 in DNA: TGTGCCAGCAGCCGGACAGGTAGCCCCAAAAACATTCAGTACTTC. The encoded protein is CASSRTGSPKNIQYF.

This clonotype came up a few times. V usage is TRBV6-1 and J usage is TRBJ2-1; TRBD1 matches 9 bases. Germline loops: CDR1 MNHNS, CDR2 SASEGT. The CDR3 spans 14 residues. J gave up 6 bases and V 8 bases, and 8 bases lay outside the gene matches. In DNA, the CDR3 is TGTGCCAGCCACCGGGACAGGGTAGCCAATGAGCAGTTCTTC. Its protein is CASHRDRVANEQFF.

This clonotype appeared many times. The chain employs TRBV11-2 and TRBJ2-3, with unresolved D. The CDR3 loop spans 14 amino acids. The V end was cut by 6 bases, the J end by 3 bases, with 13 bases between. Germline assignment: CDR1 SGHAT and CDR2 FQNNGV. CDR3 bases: TGTGCCAGCAGTTGGAGAACAGCGACAGATACGCAGTATTTT. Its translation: CASSWRTATDTQYF.

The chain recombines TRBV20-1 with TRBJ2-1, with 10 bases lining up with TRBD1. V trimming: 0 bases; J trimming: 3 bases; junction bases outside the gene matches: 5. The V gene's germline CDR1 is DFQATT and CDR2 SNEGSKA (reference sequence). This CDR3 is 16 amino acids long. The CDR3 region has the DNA TGCAGTGCTAGAGATCCGGGACAGGGGATCTACAATGAGCAGTTCTTC. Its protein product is CSARDPGQGIYNEQFF.

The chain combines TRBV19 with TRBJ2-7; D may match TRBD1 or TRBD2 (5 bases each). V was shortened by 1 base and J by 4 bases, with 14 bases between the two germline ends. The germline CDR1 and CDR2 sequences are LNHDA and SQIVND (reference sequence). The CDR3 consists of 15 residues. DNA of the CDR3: TGTGCCAGTAGTATAGGAGGGCAGGGCGGATACGAGCAGTACTTC. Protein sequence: CASSIGGQGGYEQYF.

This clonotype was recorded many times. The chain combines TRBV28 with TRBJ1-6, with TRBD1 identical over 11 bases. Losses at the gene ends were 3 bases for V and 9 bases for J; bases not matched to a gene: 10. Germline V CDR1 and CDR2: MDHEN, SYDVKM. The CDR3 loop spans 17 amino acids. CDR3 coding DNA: TGTGCCAGCAGTTTGACTTCCGGACAGGGGGCAAGTTCACCCCTCCACTTT. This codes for CASSLTSGQGASSPLHF.

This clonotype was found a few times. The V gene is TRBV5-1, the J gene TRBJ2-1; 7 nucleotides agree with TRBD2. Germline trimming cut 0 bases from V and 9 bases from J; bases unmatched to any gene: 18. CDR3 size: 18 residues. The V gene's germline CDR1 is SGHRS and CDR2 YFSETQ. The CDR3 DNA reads TGCGCCAGCAGCTTGGCCCATCTCGGACTAGAAGAGTTGGGTGAGCAGTTCTTC. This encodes CASSLAHLGLEELGEQFF.

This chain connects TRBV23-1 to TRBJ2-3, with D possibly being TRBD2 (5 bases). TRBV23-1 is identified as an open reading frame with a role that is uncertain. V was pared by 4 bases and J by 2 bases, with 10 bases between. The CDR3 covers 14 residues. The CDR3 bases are TGCGCCAGCAGTCCGGACTTCGACACAGATACGCAGTATTTT. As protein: CASSPDFDTDTQYF.

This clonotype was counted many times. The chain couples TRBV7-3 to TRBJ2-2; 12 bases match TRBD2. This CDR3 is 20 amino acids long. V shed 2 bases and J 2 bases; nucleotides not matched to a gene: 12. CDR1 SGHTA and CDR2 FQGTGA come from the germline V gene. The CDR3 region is CASSLLGSGLAGSNTGELFF. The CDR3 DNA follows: TGTGCCAGCAGCTTACTAGGTTCGGGACTAGCGGGTTCTAACACCGGGGAGCTGTTTTTT.

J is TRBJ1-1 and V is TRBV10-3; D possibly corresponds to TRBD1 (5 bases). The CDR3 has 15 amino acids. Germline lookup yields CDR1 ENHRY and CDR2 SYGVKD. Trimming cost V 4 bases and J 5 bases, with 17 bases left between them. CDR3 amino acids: CAISALLTGGTEAFF. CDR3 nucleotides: TGTGCCATCAGTGCTCTCTTGACGGGGGGGACTGAAGCTTTCTTT.

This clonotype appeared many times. The CDR3 DNA reads TGTGCCAGCAGCTTTGAACAGGGGGCAGCTCAGCCCCAGCATTTT. It specifies CASSFEQGAAQPQHF. The chain uses TRBV7-2 and TRBJ1-5, with 9 bases fitting TRBD1. CDR3 length equals 15 residues. V dropped 3 bases and J dropped 6; count of bases not matched to a gene: 6. CDR1 is SGHTA and CDR2 is FQGNSA in the germline V gene.

The CDR3 DNA follows: TGTGCCAGCAGTTTACAGCGGGGGAAGGAGACCCAGTACTTC. Amino acid sequence: CASSLQRGKETQYF. The chain combines TRBV6-2 or TRBV6-3 with TRBJ2-5, with 8 positions matching TRBD2. Germline V gene lookup returns CDR1 MNHEY and CDR2 SVGEGT. Trimming took 4 bases from V and 5 from J; bases not matched to a gene: 6. The CDR3 is 14 amino acids.

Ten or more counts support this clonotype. This CDR3 reads CASSFDVPGGTEAFF. The CDR3 nucleotides read TGTGCCAGCAGCTTTGACGTCCCCGGCGGCACTGAAGCTTTCTTT. This sequence joins TRBV5-6 and TRBJ1-1; no reliable D call. The CDR3 covers 15 residues. V lost 2 bases to trimming and J lost 4 bases, with 15 bases between them. Germline-derived CDR1 and CDR2 are SGHDT and YYEEEE.